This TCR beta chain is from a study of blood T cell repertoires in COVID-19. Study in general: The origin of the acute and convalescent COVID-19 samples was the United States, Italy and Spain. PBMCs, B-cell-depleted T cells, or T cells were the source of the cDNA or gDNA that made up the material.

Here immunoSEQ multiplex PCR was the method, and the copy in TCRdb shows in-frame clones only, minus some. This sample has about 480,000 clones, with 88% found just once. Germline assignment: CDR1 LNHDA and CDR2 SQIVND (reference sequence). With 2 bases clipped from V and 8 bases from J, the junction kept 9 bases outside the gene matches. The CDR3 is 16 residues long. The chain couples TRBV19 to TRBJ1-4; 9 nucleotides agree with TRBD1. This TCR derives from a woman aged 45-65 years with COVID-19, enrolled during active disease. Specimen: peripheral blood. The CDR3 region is CASSITGTGLAEKLFF. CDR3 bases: TGTGCCAGTAGTATAACCGGGACAGGGCTCGCGGAAAAACTGTTTTTT.